These T cell receptor beta chains were read from a single sample in a study of shared clonotypes between healthy human individuals. The table came from immunoSEQ multiplex PCR; TCRdb's copy has only in-frame clones and leaves some out. The sample lists approximately 740,000 clones, around 92% occurring once. Material for sequencing was naive CD8+ T cells sorted from blood. The receptors were sampled from a man in his thirties or forties in good health. Both conserved end residues are trimmed from each CDR3. The D gene is left open where the match is weak.

TRBJ2-7 NA TRBV10-1 ASSEGIPYEQY
TRBJ2-7 NA TRBV28 ASSSHQHGTYEQY
TRBJ1-2 NA TRBV9 ASSVGGRNYGYT
TRBJ1-4 NA TRBV29-1 SGGDTSAGEKLL
TRBJ1-4 NA TRBV28 ASSLLLEGKLF
TRBJ2-7 TRBD2 TRBV10-2 ASGTSNYEQY
TRBJ1-1 NA TRBV7-2 ASSLGGSHTEAF
TRBJ2-1 NA TRBV5-6 ASSYRNEQF
TRBJ1-1 TRBD1 TRBV28 ASSYAGQGDRYTEAF
TRBJ2-1 TRBD2 TRBV6-6 ASSSYSGNYNEQF
TRBJ2-1 NA TRBV7-9 ASSPRAPDTEQF
TRBJ2-7 TRBD2 TRBV27 ASTKIKTPGLAVTEQY
TRBJ1-5 TRBD1 TRBV10-3 AISDDRGDQPQH
TRBJ2-1 NA TRBV15 ATSDQRGPYNEQF
TRBJ2-2 NA TRBV10-3 AISGGEYPGELF
TRBJ2-2 TRBD1 TRBV28 ASSRQGVGGELF
TRBJ2-1 NA TRBV6-5 ASSLISNSYNEQF
TRBJ2-7 TRBD1 TRBV19 ASSLTGGSYEQY
TRBJ2-1 TRBD2 TRBV27 ASIPGTSGSNEQF
TRBJ1-2 NA TRBV28 ASSSSMGAYYGYT
TRBJ1-4 NA TRBV9 ASSVGGEGEKLF
TRBJ1-1 NA TRBV5-4 ASSWAPGAVDTEAF
TRBJ2-1 TRBD2 TRBV27 ASSFFLAGTNEQF
TRBJ2-5 NA TRBV4-3 ASSQGLSGLETQY
TRBJ2-1 NA TRBV7-2 ASSRSGFTYNEQF
TRBJ1-4 TRBD1 TRBV25-1 ASSDFDRVGEKLF
TRBJ1-2 NA TRBV4-3 ASSQDSSTIYGYT
TRBJ2-7 NA TRBV11-3 ASSLRDRSYEQY
TRBJ2-7 TRBD2 TRBV10-2 ATGLARSYEQY
TRBJ2-3 NA TRBV30 AWSVPARVATDTQY
TRBJ2-7 TRBD2 TRBV7-8 ASSLALSGGGGYEQY
TRBJ1-4 NA TRBV10-3 AIRDNEKLF
TRBJ2-3 NA TRBV30 AWTLGTLSTDTQY
TRBJ1-1 TRBD1 TRBV10-2 ASSRTGGPVNTEAF
TRBJ2-7 NA TRBV28 ASTLERGLYEQY
TRBJ2-1 TRBD1 TRBV9 ASSVEGQHYNEQF
TRBJ2-3 NA TRBV14 ASSQDPTGDIYTDTQY
TRBJ1-2 NA TRBV7-9 ASSLEGSQGYGYT
TRBJ2-5 TRBD2 TRBV10-2 ASSEPWTSGRETQY
TRBJ2-3 NA TRBV5-1 ASSPWGGTSTDTQY
TRBJ2-7 TRBD1 TRBV7-9 ASSLSGTAYEQY
TRBJ2-7 NA TRBV15 ATSRVGESSYEQY
TRBJ2-5 NA TRBV4-1 ASSHPETQY
TRBJ1-1 NA TRBV30 AWEGTTEAF
TRBJ2-7 TRBD1 TRBV15 ATSRFPGGDEQY
TRBJ2-7 TRBD1 TRBV11-2 ASSSGQGIYEQY
TRBJ2-6 NA TRBV29-1 SVYYWLDSGANVLT
TRBJ2-7 NA TRBV7-8 ASSLDTGTALDEQY
TRBJ2-7 NA TRBV6-1 ASSEAGQFPYEQY
TRBJ2-7 NA TRBV4-2 ASSHIANSYEQY
TRBJ2-7 NA TRBV7-6 ASSRELGYEQY
TRBJ2-7 TRBD1 TRBV5-6 ASSSGQSSYEQY
TRBJ2-3 NA TRBV7-9 ASSLALGTDTQY
TRBJ2-3 TRBD2 TRBV9 ASNPSGSLTDTQY